The T cell receptor (beta chain) under discussion was sequenced for a study of blood T cell repertoires in COVID-19. The repertoire was sequenced with immunoSEQ multiplex PCR; TCRdb's copy has only in-frame clones and lacks some. The data show roughly 200,000 clones, with more than 70% seen just once and under 3.5% held by the top ten. Source material: peripheral blood. This TCR derives from an elderly woman with active or convalescent COVID-19.

The chain's CDR3 is CASGQGSSYNEQFF. The CDR3 DNA is TGTGCTAGTGGTCAGGGGAGCTCCTACAATGAGCAGTTCTTC. The V and J genes are TRBV12-5 and TRBJ2-1, with D perhaps TRBD1 (6 bases). This CDR3 is 14 amino acids long. V lost 5 bases, J lost 0 bases, and 8 bases lay in between. Germline values: CDR1 LGHNT, CDR2 FRNRAP.